This T cell receptor beta chain was sequenced in a study of technical replicates of blood from a handful of donors. Here immunoSEQ multiplex PCR was the method, and the copy in TCRdb shows in-frame clones only, minus some. Seen here are tens of thousands of clones, around 97% observed once, and the top ten hold about 0.29%. The CDR3 totals 15 residues. In germline, CDR1 is LGHNA, CDR2 YNFKEQ. Trimming shortened V by 0 bases and J by 2 bases, and 10 bases separated the two germline ends. Sequenced: T cells isolated from PBMCs. This chain links TRBV4-2 with TRBJ1-2; D unclear. The receptor was isolated from a human donor in good health. The CDR3 DNA reads TGTGCCAGCAGCCAAGATCGAGACAAGAACTATGGCTACACCTTC. This sequence encodes CASSQDRDKNYGYTF.